This is a list of T cell receptor beta chains from one sample in a study of cytomegalovirus exposure and HLA in healthy donors. Assay: immunoSEQ multiplex PCR; the TCRdb copy retains only in-frame clones and omits some. Altogether fewer than 110,000 clones are present, roughly 80% being singletons, with the ten largest covering approximately 2%. The sample taken for sequencing was PBMCs. These receptors were taken from a man younger than 45 in good health and CMV-seronegative. The CDR3 runs from the conserved cysteine through the conserved F or W. Each record gives: J gene, D gene, clone size, V gene, CDR3 length, CDR3 protein, CDR3 DNA. D genes are given only for firm matches. Rows may omit the clone size; those that give it use once, few, many or a size class.

j_gene: TRBJ2-7; d_gene: TRBD1; abundance: NA; v_gene: TRBV28; len: 10; CDR3aa: CASNGQVAVF; CDR3nt: TGTGCCAGCAACGGACAGGTCGCCGTTTTC
j_gene: TRBJ2-2; d_gene: TRBD2; abundance: NA; v_gene: TRBV19; len: 19; CDR3aa: CASSINRNSGRGNTGELFF; CDR3nt: TGTGCCAGTAGTATCAACCGAAATAGCGGGAGGGGGAACACCGGGGAGCTGTTTTTT
j_gene: TRBJ1-2; d_gene: NA; abundance: NA; v_gene: TRBV29-1; len: 12; CDR3aa: CSTMDSNYGYTF; CDR3nt: TGCAGCACTATGGATTCTAACTATGGCTACACCTTC
j_gene: TRBJ2-1; d_gene: NA; abundance: once; v_gene: TRBV7-2; len: 11; CDR3aa: CASSRTIEQFF; CDR3nt: TGTGCCAGCAGCCGCACAATAGAGCAGTTCTTC
j_gene: TRBJ1-1; d_gene: TRBD1; abundance: NA; v_gene: TRBV15; len: 14; CDR3aa: CATRPYDRGTEAFF; CDR3nt: TGTGCCACCAGGCCATATGACAGGGGCACTGAAGCTTTCTTT
j_gene: TRBJ2-1; d_gene: TRBD1; abundance: NA; v_gene: TRBV28; len: 15; CDR3aa: CASSLQGAGYNEQFF; CDR3nt: TGTGCCAGCAGCCTACAGGGGGCTGGTTACAATGAGCAGTTCTTC
j_gene: TRBJ1-1; d_gene: TRBD1; abundance: NA; v_gene: TRBV2; len: 18; CDR3aa: CASSESGQGFAADTEAFF; CDR3nt: TGTGCCAGCAGTGAATCTGGACAGGGATTCGCCGCCGACACTGAAGCTTTCTTT
j_gene: TRBJ1-2; d_gene: NA; abundance: NA; v_gene: TRBV9; len: 15; CDR3aa: CASSSPTGTFYGYTF; CDR3nt: TGTGCCAGCAGCTCGCCCACAGGGACCTTCTATGGCTACACCTTC
j_gene: TRBJ2-1; d_gene: TRBD2; abundance: NA; v_gene: TRBV9; len: 19; CDR3aa: CASSGLGLAGTVTYNEQFF; CDR3nt: TGTGCCAGCAGCGGACTTGGACTAGCGGGAACAGTAACCTACAATGAGCAGTTCTTC
j_gene: TRBJ2-5; d_gene: NA; abundance: NA; v_gene: TRBV18; len: 11; CDR3aa: CASSPQETQYF; CDR3nt: TGTGCCAGCTCTCCTCAAGAGACCCAGTACTTC
j_gene: TRBJ2-2; d_gene: NA; abundance: once; v_gene: TRBV2; len: 16; CDR3aa: CASSPRNGLGAGELFF; CDR3nt: TGTGCCAGCAGCCCCCGCAACGGACTTGGGGCCGGGGAGCTGTTTTTT
j_gene: TRBJ2-7; d_gene: NA; abundance: NA; v_gene: TRBV6-1; len: 14; CDR3aa: CASMSSGRSYEQYF; CDR3nt: TGTGCCAGCATGTCCAGCGGACGCTCCTACGAGCAGTACTTC
j_gene: TRBJ2-7; d_gene: NA; abundance: NA; v_gene: TRBV25-1; len: 13; CDR3aa: CASSLGTSYEQYF; CDR3nt: TGTGCCAGCAGTTTGGGCACCTCCTACGAGCAGTACTTC
j_gene: TRBJ1-2; d_gene: NA; abundance: NA; v_gene: TRBV6-4; len: 14; CDR3aa: CASSDSGTSYGYTF; CDR3nt: TGTGCCAGCAGTGACTCGGGGACTAGCTATGGCTACACCTTC
j_gene: TRBJ2-7; d_gene: TRBD1; abundance: NA; v_gene: TRBV9; len: 14; CDR3aa: CASSEEGQAYEQYF; CDR3nt: TGTGCCAGCAGCGAGGAGGGACAGGCCTACGAGCAGTACTTC
j_gene: TRBJ2-5; d_gene: TRBD2; abundance: few; v_gene: TRBV5-1; len: 15; CDR3aa: CASSVGLADGGTQYF; CDR3nt: TGCGCCAGCAGCGTGGGACTAGCAGACGGTGGGACCCAGTACTTC
j_gene: TRBJ2-5; d_gene: NA; abundance: NA; v_gene: TRBV6-5; len: 15; CDR3aa: CASTGGRGARETQYF; CDR3nt: TGTGCCAGCACCGGGGGTCGGGGGGCCAGGGAGACCCAGTACTTC
j_gene: TRBJ2-3; d_gene: TRBD2; abundance: once; v_gene: TRBV5-8; len: 15; CDR3aa: CASSAGLAGTPGQYF; CDR3nt: TGTGCCAGCAGCGCGGGACTAGCGGGGACCCCAGGGCAGTATTTT
j_gene: TRBJ1-1; d_gene: NA; abundance: NA; v_gene: TRBV14; len: 15; CDR3aa: CASSQALGGGTEAFF; CDR3nt: TGTGCCAGCAGCCAAGCTCTGGGGGGAGGAACTGAAGCTTTCTTT
j_gene: TRBJ2-1; d_gene: NA; abundance: NA; v_gene: TRBV28; len: 15; CDR3aa: CASSLAQGRHNEQFF; CDR3nt: TGTGCCAGCAGTTTGGCGCAGGGTCGCCACAATGAGCAGTTCTTC
j_gene: TRBJ2-7; d_gene: NA; abundance: once; v_gene: TRBV19; len: 12; CDR3aa: CASSPGAYEQYF; CDR3nt: TGTGCCAGTAGTCCAGGCGCCTACGAGCAGTACTTC
j_gene: TRBJ2-2; d_gene: TRBD2; abundance: NA; v_gene: TRBV9; len: 15; CDR3aa: CASSAGLAFFGELFF; CDR3nt: TGTGCCAGCAGCGCGGGACTAGCTTTTTTCGGGGAGCTGTTTTTT
j_gene: TRBJ2-1; d_gene: TRBD1; abundance: NA; v_gene: TRBV7-6; len: 15; CDR3aa: CASSDDRGPYNEQFF; CDR3nt: TGTGCCAGCAGCGACGACAGGGGGCCCTACAATGAGCAGTTCTTC
j_gene: TRBJ2-3; d_gene: TRBD2; abundance: NA; v_gene: TRBV9; len: 14; CDR3aa: CASSLGGSTDTQYF; CDR3nt: TGTGCCAGCAGCTTGGGGGGGAGCACAGATACGCAGTATTTT
j_gene: TRBJ1-2; d_gene: NA; abundance: once; v_gene: TRBV11-2; len: 13; CDR3aa: CASSLTDNYGYTF; CDR3nt: TGTGCCAGCAGTCTAACTGATAACTATGGCTACACCTTC
j_gene: TRBJ2-7; d_gene: NA; abundance: NA; v_gene: TRBV4-1; len: 14; CDR3aa: CASSLEAVLNEQYF; CDR3nt: TGCGCCAGCAGCCTAGAGGCGGTTCTGAACGAGCAGTACTTC
j_gene: TRBJ1-6; d_gene: NA; abundance: few; v_gene: TRBV6-1; len: 15; CDR3aa: CASRGNYVANSPLHF; CDR3nt: TGTGCCAGCAGGGGTAATTACGTAGCCAACTCACCCCTCCACTTT
j_gene: TRBJ2-1; d_gene: TRBD2; abundance: many; v_gene: TRBV6-4; len: 14; CDR3aa: CASSDGGGSNEQFF; CDR3nt: TGTGCCAGCAGTGATGGGGGGGGGAGCAATGAGCAGTTCTTC
j_gene: TRBJ1-1; d_gene: NA; abundance: NA; v_gene: TRBV11-2; len: 15; CDR3aa: CASSLYSRYSDSAFF; CDR3nt: TGTGCCAGCAGCTTATACTCCAGGTATTCGGATTCGGCTTTCTTT
j_gene: TRBJ2-3; d_gene: TRBD2; abundance: NA; v_gene: TRBV7-6; len: 17; CDR3aa: CASSAHPQRGDTDTQYF; CDR3nt: TGTGCCAGCAGCGCCCACCCCCAGCGGGGGGACACAGATACGCAGTATTTT
j_gene: TRBJ1-5; d_gene: NA; abundance: NA; v_gene: TRBV4-1; len: 13; CDR3aa: CASSQELNQPQHF; CDR3nt: TGCGCCAGCAGCCAAGAACTTAATCAGCCCCAGCATTTT